This T cell receptor (beta chain) was documented in a study of shared clonotypes between healthy human individuals. J lost 5 bases, V lost 5 bases, and 5 bases had no gene match. This CDR3 comprises 13 residues. The germline gives CDR1 MGHRA, CDR2 YSYEKL. CD45RO-negative, CCR7-selected cells formed the naive CD8 fraction, which excluded terminally differentiated effector memory CD45RA+ cells. Libraries were prepared by immunoSEQ multiplex PCR; TCRdb keeps only in-frame clonotypes and omits some of them. The sample holds approximately 650,000 clones, just under 97% seen once. Material: naive CD8+ T cells sorted from blood. V is TRBV4-1 and J is TRBJ1-1, with 7 positions matching TRBD1. The sequence came from a woman aged 25-40 years in good health. CDR3 DNA sequence: TGCGCCAGCAGCTGGGACAGCGGAACTGAAGCTTTCTTT. Translated: CASSWDSGTEAFF.